The entry that follows covers one T cell receptor beta chain sequence. CDR1 and CDR2 from the germline V gene are SGHRS and YFSETQ. CDR3 length: 18 residues. The trim removed 5 bases at V and 8 bases at J, leaving 15 bases unmatched. Profiled with immunoSEQ multiplex PCR; TCRdb holds only in-frame clones, not every one. The sample lists about 70,000 clones, approximately 91% occurring once. The sample comes from a study of T cell changes during pregnancy in multiple sclerosis. The chain couples TRBV5-1 to TRBJ2-1; 14 nucleotides align to TRBD2. This sequence originates from a female donor with multiple sclerosis, enrolled in a pregnancy study. Sequences were derived from peripheral blood, sampled in the first trimester of pregnancy. The CDR3 region is CASSSSPGTSGRGHEQFF. The CDR3 DNA reads as TGCGCCAGCAGTTCATCTCCCGGGACTAGCGGGAGAGGCCATGAGCAGTTCTTC.